The 23 T cell receptor beta chains given below trace back to one sample, sequenced in a study of blood T cell repertoires in COVID-19. Repertoires were generated with immunoSEQ multiplex PCR, while TCRdb's copy carries only in-frame clones and drops some. The sample gives about 120,000 clones, over 75% of which show up once; about 27% is in the top ten. Sequenced: peripheral blood. These receptors were collected from a man between 65 and 85 years old with active or convalescent COVID-19.

The rearrangement uses TRBV14 and TRBJ2-5, with a weak D call TRBD1 (6 bases). V was clipped by 4 bases and J by 3 bases, with 12 bases between them. Per the germline V gene, CDR1 is SGHDN and CDR2 is FVKESK. CDR3 size: 14 residues. The CDR3 is CASSLRDTKETQYF. The CDR3 nucleotides read TGTGCCAGCAGCCTCCGGGACACTAAAGAGACCCAGTACTTC. Together with reference TRBV14 and TRBJ2-5, the CDR3 gives the full variable domain: EAGVTQFPSHSVIEKGQTVTLRCDPISGHDNLYWYRRVMGKEIKFLLHFVKESKQDESGMPNNRFLAERTGGTYSTLKVQPAELEDSGVYFCASSLRDTKETQYFGPGTRLLVL.

The chain couples TRBV11-1 to TRBJ2-3, with 9 bases lining up with TRBD2. This CDR3 region has 16 residues. Losses at the gene ends were 0 bases for V and 2 bases for J; bases not matched to a gene: 3. In germline, CDR1 is SGHAT, CDR2 FQDESV (reference sequence). The DNA for the CDR3 is TGTGCCAGCAGCTTAGCGAGACTAGCGGACACAGATACGCAGTATTTT. Its protein product is CASSLARLADTDTQYF.

The gene calls are TRBV5-5 and TRBJ2-1; a possible D gene is TRBD2 (6 bases). The CDR3 is 16 amino acids. Per germline, CDR1 SGHKS and CDR2 YYEKEE (reference sequence). The V and J ends lost 1 base and 1 base respectively, with 12 bases between them. The CDR3 DNA reads as TGTGCCAGCAGCTTGATGGGAGGCCTATCCTACAATGAGCAGTTCTTC. Translating it yields CASSLMGGLSYNEQFF.

The CDR3 sequence is CASSDRVSTDTQYF. CDR3 DNA: TGCGCCAGCAGTGACAGGGTTAGCACAGATACGCAGTATTTT. The gene calls are TRBV10-2 and TRBJ2-3; weak D call: TRBD1 (5 bases). Germline lookup yields CDR1 WSHSY and CDR2 SAAADI. The V gene lost 3 bases and the J gene lost 0 bases, with 7 bases spanning the gap. This CDR3 has 14 amino acids.

The rearrangement uses TRBV29-1 and TRBJ1-5, with a tentative D call TRBD1 (5 bases). Germline-derived CDR1 and CDR2 are SQVTM and ANQGSEA. CDR3 length: 14 residues. Trimming took off 7 bases at V and 6 bases at J, with 19 bases between the two ends. The CDR3 DNA follows: TGCAGCGCTACTGACGGGACTAGGGGTCAGCCCCAGCATTTT. Translating gives CSATDGTRGQPQHF.

V gene TRBV28 combines with J gene TRBJ1-5; the match to TRBD1 covers 9 bases. With V trimmed by 6 bases and J by 2 bases, 8 bases remained unmatched. This CDR3 spans 16 amino acids. Germline-derived CDR1 and CDR2 are MDHEN and SYDVKM. This chain's CDR3 is CASSSPGQGGNQPQHF. CDR3 in DNA: TGTGCCAGCAGCTCCCCGGGACAGGGCGGCAATCAGCCCCAGCATTTT.

The chain recombines TRBV7-9 with TRBJ1-1; 7 bases map to TRBD1. Trimming at V came to 5 bases and at J to 0 bases, leaving 3 bases not matched to a gene. The V gene's germline CDR1 is SEHNR and CDR2 FQNEAQ (reference sequence). The CDR3 runs to 14 residues. In DNA form, the CDR3 reads TGTGCCAGCAGCCTAGACAGGGTGAACACTGAAGCTTTCTTT. It translates to CASSLDRVNTEAFF.

This chain links TRBV20-1 with TRBJ1-6; 10 nucleotides line up with TRBD1. This CDR3 contains 15 residues. After removal of 6 bases from V and 9 bases from J, the junction contained 11 bases not matched to a gene. Germline CDR1 reads DFQATT; CDR2 reads SNEGSKA (reference sequence). The chain's CDR3 is CSASRPGQGFSPLHF. In DNA, the CDR3 is TGCAGTGCGAGTCGACCGGGACAGGGGTTTTCACCCCTCCACTTT.

The chain combines TRBV28 with TRBJ2-1; TRBD2 aligns across 14 bases. The CDR3 is 19 amino acids. With 6 bases clipped from V and 7 bases from J, the junction kept 17 bases outside the gene matches. The germline V gene encodes CDR1 MDHEN and CDR2 SYDVKM. CDR3: CASSRAGTSGSIGINEQFF. As DNA, the CDR3 is TGTGCCAGCAGCCGTGCCGGGACTAGCGGGAGCATCGGTATAAATGAGCAGTTCTTC.

The V gene is TRBV5-4, the J gene TRBJ2-3; TRBD1 aligns across 8 bases. CDR3 size: 18 residues. V lost 1 base to trimming and J lost 2 bases; unmatched junction nucleotides: 12. Germline V CDR1 and CDR2: SGHNT, YYREEE (reference sequence). CDR3 nucleotides: TGTGCCAGCAGCTTGCGGGTGACCGGACAGGGACCCACAGATACGCAGTATTTT. Translation: CASSLRVTGQGPTDTQYF.

The rearrangement links TRBV18 to TRBJ1-4; 9 nucleotides match TRBD1. The CDR3 is made up of 14 amino acids. The germline CDR1 and CDR2 sequences are KGHSH and LQKENI. V lost 3 bases and J lost 6; bases outside the gene matches: 2. This CDR3 reads CASSPTGGDEKLFF. DNA for the CDR3: TGTGCCAGCTCACCGACAGGGGGAGATGAAAAACTGTTTTTT. Full variable domain (rest looked up from reference TRBV18 and TRBJ1-4): NAGVMQNPRHLVRRRGQEARLRCSPMKGHSHVYWYRQLPEEGLKFMVYLQKENIIDESGMPKERFSAEFPKEGPSILRIQQVVRGDSAAYFCASSPTGGDEKLFFGSGTQLSVL.

Remarks on this clone: The sample holds other DNA sequences that translate to the same CDR3. The chain couples TRBV2 to TRBJ2-3, with D unresolved. The CDR3 contains 12 residues. The V gene lost 3 bases and the J gene lost 6 bases, with 7 bases spanning the gap. The germline V gene encodes CDR1 SNHLY and CDR2 FYNNEI. CDR3 loop: CASSEQADTQYF. CDR3 DNA: TGTGCCAGCAGTGAGCAGGCCGATACGCAGTATTTT.

The rearrangement joins TRBV2 to TRBJ2-5; no clear D gene. Trimming took off 2 bases at V and 5 bases at J, with 9 bases between the two ends. The CDR3 spans 13 residues. The germline CDR1 and CDR2 sequences are SNHLY and FYNNEI. The DNA for the CDR3 is TGTGCCAGCAGTGAAACTCCCGGGGAGACCCAGTACTTC. Residues: CASSETPGETQYF.

The V call is TRBV11-3, the J call TRBJ2-1, with 8 nucleotides matching TRBD2. The trim removed 5 bases at V and 6 bases at J, leaving 3 bases unmatched. This CDR3 has 13 residues. Germline CDR1 is SGHNT and CDR2 is YENEEA. The CDR3: CASSQGTSNEQFF. CDR3 nucleotide sequence: TGTGCCAGCAGCCAGGGGACTAGCAATGAGCAGTTCTTC.

This clone was counted once. J is TRBJ1-2 and V is TRBV5-4; TRBD1 matches at 7 bases. J lost 2 bases, V lost 1 base, and 8 bases had no gene match. Germline lookup yields CDR1 SGHNT and CDR2 YYREEE (reference sequence). The CDR3 totals 16 residues. CDR3 sequence (DNA): TGTGCCAGCAGCTTGACAGGGGACGTGGGGAACTATGGCTACACCTTC. Translated, it gives CASSLTGDVGNYGYTF.

The chain joins TRBV28 to TRBJ1-2; 8 nucleotides align to TRBD1. The CDR3 is made up of 11 amino acids. Germline CDR1 reads MDHEN; CDR2 reads SYDVKM. V shed 9 bases and J 8 bases; nucleotides not matched to a gene: 5. CDR3 nucleotides: TGTGCCAGTTCAGGACAGGGAGGCTACACCTTC. Encoded protein: CASSGQGGYTF.

This rearrangement joins TRBV19 to TRBJ1-1; possible D gene TRBD1, 5 bases. This CDR3 has 13 amino acids. Germline CDR1 and CDR2: LNHDA and SQIVND (reference sequence). The germline V and J ends were trimmed by 2 bases and 9 bases, with 13 bases remaining between them. Written as DNA, the CDR3 is TGTGCCAGTAGTATATTGGACGGGGGGAAAGCTTTCTTT. It is translated as CASSILDGGKAFF.

The gene calls are TRBV19 and TRBJ1-2, with TRBD1 matching over 7 bases. Germline V lookup: CDR1 LNHDA, CDR2 SQIVND (reference sequence). This CDR3 comprises 15 residues. J gave up 5 bases and V 5 bases, and 11 bases lay outside the gene matches. In DNA form, the CDR3 reads TGTGCCAGTAGTGTTGCGGACAGGTCGGGTTATGGCTACACCTTC. Translation gives CASSVADRSGYGYTF.

The chain uses TRBV9 and TRBJ1-2; weak D call: TRBD1 (5 bases). CDR1 SGDLS and CDR2 YYNGEE come from the germline V gene. The length of the CDR3 is 15 residues. V dropped 3 bases and J dropped 3 bases, with 15 bases sitting between them. This CDR3 is CASSAGWGTHYGYTF. DNA of the CDR3: TGTGCCAGCAGCGCCGGTTGGGGCACCCACTATGGCTACACCTTC.

The chain is built from TRBV9 and TRBJ2-7, with 8 positions matching TRBD1. V shed 1 base, J shed 7 bases, and the junction held 7 bases outside the gene matches. The CDR3 consists of 14 residues. Germline assignment: CDR1 SGDLS and CDR2 YYNGEE. The CDR3 loop is CASSVTGQGGEQYF. The CDR3 DNA sequence: TGTGCCAGCAGCGTAACAGGACAGGGAGGAGAGCAGTACTTC.

V gene TRBV7-6 combines with J gene TRBJ2-4, with a weak D call TRBD2 (5 bases). CDR3 length: 17 amino acids. Germline-derived CDR1 and CDR2 are SGHVS and FNYEAQ. The germline V and J ends were trimmed by 5 bases and 0 bases, with 17 bases remaining between them. CDR3 sequence reads: CASSLDRFGVAKNIQYF. DNA for the CDR3: TGTGCCAGCAGCCTTGACCGATTCGGGGTAGCCAAAAACATTCAGTACTTC.

V is TRBV7-2 and J is TRBJ2-5; D may be TRBD2 (5 bases). Germline assignment: CDR1 SGHTA and CDR2 FQGNSA. This CDR3 contains 16 residues. Trimming took 5 bases from V and 5 from J, leaving 21 bases between them. The CDR3 bases are TGTGCCAGCAGCCCCCGTGGAGGATTTACGGGCGAGACCCAGTACTTC. Translated, it gives CASSPRGGFTGETQYF.

The chain is built from TRBV19 and TRBJ2-2; the match to TRBD1 covers 8 bases. This CDR3 spans 15 amino acids. V shed 4 bases and J 0 bases; nucleotides not matched to a gene: 1. Germline V gives CDR1 LNHDA, CDR2 SQIVND (reference sequence). The chain's CDR3 is CASSNRGANTGELFF. The CDR3, as DNA: TGTGCCAGTAGTAACAGGGGGGCGAACACCGGGGAGCTGTTTTTT. The whole variable domain, remainder taken from reference TRBV19 and TRBJ2-2, is DGGITQSPKYLFRKEGQNVTLSCEQNLNHDAMYWYRQDPGQGLRLIYYSQIVNDFQKGDIAEGYSVSREKKESFPLTVTSAQKNPTAFYLCASSNRGANTGELFFGEGSRLTVL.